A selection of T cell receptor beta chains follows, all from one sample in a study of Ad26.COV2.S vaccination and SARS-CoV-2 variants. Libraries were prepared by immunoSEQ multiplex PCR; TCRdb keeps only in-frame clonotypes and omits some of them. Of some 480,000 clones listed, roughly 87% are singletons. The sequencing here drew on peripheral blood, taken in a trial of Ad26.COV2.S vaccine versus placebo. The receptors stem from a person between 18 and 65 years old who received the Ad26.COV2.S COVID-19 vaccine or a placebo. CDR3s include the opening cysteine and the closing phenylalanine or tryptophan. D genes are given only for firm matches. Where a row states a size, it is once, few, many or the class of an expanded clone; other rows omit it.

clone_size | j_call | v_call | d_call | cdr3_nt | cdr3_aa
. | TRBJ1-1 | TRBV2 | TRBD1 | TGTGCCAGCACTGGACAGGAGAACACTGAAGCTTTCTTT | CASTGQENTEAFF
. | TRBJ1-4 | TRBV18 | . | TGTGCCAGCTCAATGGGAACTAATGAAAAACTGTTTTTT | CASSMGTNEKLFF
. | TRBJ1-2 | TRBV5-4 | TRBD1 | TGTGCCAGCAGCTTTCAGGGGGACTATGGCTACACCTTC | CASSFQGDYGYTF
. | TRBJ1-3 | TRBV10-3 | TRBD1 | TGTGCCAGCAAACAGGGGGCAACTGGAAACACCATATATTTT | CASKQGATGNTIYF
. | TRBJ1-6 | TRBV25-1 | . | TGTGCCAGCAGTGAATGGCCGGAGGGCCCTCGAGCCCTCCACTTT | CASSEWPEGPRALHF
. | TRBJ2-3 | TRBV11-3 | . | TGTGCCAGCAGCCATGCGCAAGATACGCAGTATTTT | CASSHAQDTQYF
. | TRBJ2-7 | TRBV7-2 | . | TGTGCCAGCAGCTCCAGGGGCGGGTCCTACGAGCAGTACTTC | CASSSRGGSYEQYF
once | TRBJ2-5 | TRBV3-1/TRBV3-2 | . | TGTGCCAGCAGCCCGGTTATTGGGAGAGGAGAGACCCAGTACTTC | CASSPVIGRGETQYF
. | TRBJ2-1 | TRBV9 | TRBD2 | TGTGCCAGCAGCGAGGGACTAGCGGAGTACAATGAGCAGTTCTTC | CASSEGLAEYNEQFF
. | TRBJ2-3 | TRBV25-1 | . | TGTGCCAGCAGTGATTGGGGAGCCACAGATACGCAGTATTTT | CASSDWGATDTQYF
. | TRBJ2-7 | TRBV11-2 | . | TGTGCCAGCGGACCCGGAACTAGTTACTACGAGCAGTACTTC | CASGPGTSYYEQYF
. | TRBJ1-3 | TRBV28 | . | TGTGCCAGCAGCCGGACACTCACTGGAAACACCATATATTTT | CASSRTLTGNTIYF
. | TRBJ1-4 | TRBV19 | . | TGTGCCAGTAGTATCGGAAGCGTCGGGACCTGGGGTGAAAAACTGTTTTTT | CASSIGSVGTWGEKLFF
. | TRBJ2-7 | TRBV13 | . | TGTGCCAGCAGCCCCCGGGACGCACGCTACGAGCGGTACTTC | CASSPRDARYERYF